This T cell receptor beta chain was sequenced for a study of cytomegalovirus exposure and HLA in healthy donors (dated 2017 in TCRdb). A note on the overall study: An earlier analysis of approximately 590 of the donors reported about 250 Gb of sequence data and roughly 100 million unique TCR beta sequences from some 180 million T cells. Rather than using new phenotypic data, the later analysis identified candidate immune exposures from TCR beta sequences and from how often those sequences occurred across donors. Donor age, sex, ethnicity and CMV serostatus were compiled alongside the repertoire data. The study aimed to test whether signatures of past pathogen exposure could be identified by cataloging public T cell receptors. About five DR-DQ haplotypes were treated as single units for association and clustering because of strong linkage in the cohort. Among the roughly 390 genotyped donors, around 81% belonged to the genetic ancestry cluster associated with self-reported Caucasian donors. Across around 400 genotyped donors of the cohort, an average of approximately 240,000 unique TCR beta nucleotide sequences per donor were sequenced, and roughly a sixth of those sequences were non-productive. Every discovery cohort repertoire had been produced on one sequencing platform. Typing coverage varied by locus: roughly 629-640 donors for A, B, C, DRB1 and DQB1; under 550 for DQA1; around 610 for DPA1; around 490 for DPB1. Roughly 310 gigabases of sequencing data and 80 million or so unique TCR sequences were included in an early release covering over 600 HLA-typed donors. A later genetic analysis took genome-wide SNP genotypes for about 55% of the 666 donors and used that subset as a discovery cohort. A later analysis re-examined previously published TCR beta repertoires from more than 650 donors and added high-resolution HLA genotyping to investigate patterns of TCR occurrence. The study profiled the T cell repertoires of approximately 700 subjects by immunosequencing and related them to cytomegalovirus serostatus. Besides the first cohort of roughly 640 subjects, a separate validation cohort made up of 120 different subjects was used. An earlier analysis of 587 of the donors used high-throughput TCR beta sequencing to judge whether each TCR beta V gene segment behaved as functional or pseudogenic. To predict cytomegalovirus infection status, the study combined high-throughput TCR immunosequencing, statistical association of individual TCRs with disease status, and machine learning. HLA typing included class I and class II loci at four-digit resolution. Broad study findings and their caveats: The authors suggested that the approach could potentially be extended to other disease states and immunological phenotypes. In a later analysis, the rate of TCR association differed among HLA loci, with DRB1 alleles having the most associated TCRs and HLA-C alleles having the fewest. In a later analysis, several top co-occurrence clusters were reported to appear linked to parvovirus B19, influenza, CMV and Epstein-Barr virus. The study listed 150 to 200 TCR beta chains as associated with cytomegalovirus. In an earlier analysis of approximately 590 of the donors, most TCR beta V segments were observed in productive rearrangements about 87% or about 30% of the time, broadly matching IMGT annotations. In a later analysis, 15,000 to 20,000 TCR beta sequences were associated with specific HLA alleles at a false discovery rate of 0.05. In a later analysis, most CMV-associated TCR beta chains were found to appear HLA-restricted, with HLA associations seemingly driven largely by CMV exposure. The classifier was reported to diagnose cytomegalovirus status with high specificity and sensitivity in both the original cohort and the validation cohort. Correlated functional status among segregating V segments might be attributable to linkage disequilibrium, but an unknown experimental factor could not be ruled out. Because some donors lacked HLA typing at each locus, the association tests relied only on the typed subset. Strong co-occurrence of HLA alleles, especially DR and DQ, made assigning TCR associations to individual alleles difficult. The presence/absence analyses assumed that sequencing depth was roughly uniform across donors, and that assumption may not be true. For the cohort, immune exposure information was limited to CMV serostatus. A further reported finding was that TCR beta sequences accurately predicted the HLA-A and HLA-B alleles for most subjects in the first cohort. The earlier analysis of approximately 540 of the donors excluded around 17 rarely observed V segments, including chromosome 9 orphons, because counts were too low. In a later analysis, HLA-associated TCR beta chains were found to be more clonally expanded and to have lower generation probabilities than equally common non-associated chains. The sequencing pipeline was judged likely to have produced a cluster of highly shared sequence variants as a technical artifact. A few of the identified cytomegalovirus-associated TCR beta chains were confirmed in vitro to be specific for cytomegalovirus antigens. In a later genetic analysis, a missense DCLRE1C variant was associated with V-gene and J-gene trimming of TCR beta chains, and the association was replicated in an independent cohort. Because the 87-base-pair reads could not distinguish some IMGT-functional V segments, including TRBV6-2 and TRBV6-3, those segments were excluded. Compared with the roughly 710-donor mean, donors in an Asian-associated ancestry cluster had fewer N-insertions in productive TCRs, according to a later genetic analysis. Across donors, most TCR sequences were observed very rarely, whereas some public TCRs were present in many individuals. In this cohort, only TCR beta chains were sequenced, and detectable features were limited by the absence of alpha or paired-chain data.

Libraries were prepared through the immunoSEQ multiplex PCR assay. A mixture of 60 forward primers for TCR Vbeta segments and 13 reverse primers for TCR Jbeta segments was used in the multiplex PCR. The CDR3 region of rearranged TCR beta genes was amplified from genomic DNA with a multiplex PCR assay. Amplified TCR beta libraries were sequenced as 87-base-pair reads on the Illumina HiSeq System. On the study's bioinformatics: A later analysis counted 65 million to 90 million unique TCR beta chains across the roughly 700 repertoires, and roughly 10 million of these chains were shared by at least two donors. Raw reads were error-corrected and collapsed into unique sequences with a nearest-neighbor algorithm that merged closely related sequences to remove PCR and sequencing errors. V, D and J gene segments were assigned by aligning CDR3 sequences to IMGT reference sequences. For a sequence to be retained, a match of at least six nucleotides was required to both a V gene segment and a J gene segment. A rearrangement was called productive if the CDR3 had no stop codons and remained in frame with V and J, and every other rearrangement was called non-productive. Following IMGT convention, CDR3 was defined as the stretch from the second conserved V-encoded cysteine up to the conserved J-encoded phenylalanine. Sequences without an unambiguous match to a single V gene segment were excluded from the earlier analysis of 450 to 650 of the donors. An earlier analysis of fewer than 650 of the donors classified V segments as functional when productive rearrangements were above 56.7% and as segregating when the standard deviation between donors was above 5%. A statistical classification framework was built for diagnosing cytomegalovirus status from the catalog of TCR beta chain sequences. In a later analysis, V and J genes were assigned by comparing TCR nucleotide sequences against IMGT/GENE-DB human TR gene sequences. Using the TCRdist pipeline, a later analysis assigned CDR3 sequences along with most-parsimonious VDJ recombination scenarios. In a later analysis, each TCR beta chain was defined by its CDR3 amino acid sequence together with its V-gene family, and reads lacking a unique V-gene family were excluded. To address suspected cross-contamination and a sequencing artifact, a later analysis removed a few hundred highly shared, low-generation-probability nucleotide sequences. For each public chain, a later analysis derived a clonal expansion index from normalized ranks of inferred template counts within each repertoire. Generation probabilities in a later analysis came from a VDJ recombination model fitted to out-of-frame rearrangements, and those results were checked against IGoR. A later analysis scored TCR-TCR, TCR-HLA and TCR-CMV co-occurrence with hypergeometric tests, applying a repertoire-size bias correction to TCR pairs. False discovery rates were estimated in a later analysis by permuting HLA or CMV assignments 20 times. In a later analysis, co-occurring TCRs were grouped using DBSCAN, with TCRdist sequence similarity added in when clustering inside HLA-allele-positive subsets. For co-occurrence clustering, repertoires with fewer than 30,000 or more than 120,000 public chains were excluded, along with four to six repertoires with anomalous nucleotide sharing. Imported from immuneACCESS, the table was reduced by TCRdb to in-frame sequences with V and J called. These copies leave out some clones; in studies compared against another copy, an unresolved V gene accounts for under half, and the cause of the remainder is not known. V, J and clone size are those of that table, while D and trimming were read from the DNA. This sample comprises under 200,000 clones, around 83% of them detected only once. The ten largest clonotypes hold about 1.8% of the sample.

For this clone: What antigen it recognizes has not been identified. Nothing much larger sits one base from this clone, and base qualities are not available.

Unmatched junction bases come to 7, with V trimmed by 6 bases and J by 5 bases. According to the germline V gene, CDR1 reads MNHEY and CDR2 reads SVGAGI. Counted from cysteine to phenylalanine, this CDR3 has 15 amino acids. Just the 45-base CDR3 DNA is kept, in frame starting at base 1. The cohort comprised some 680 healthy bone marrow donors. At the time of sampling, every cohort member was nominally healthy, though immune exposures that went unrecorded were likely present. The donor tested CMV seronegative, placing the donor among the 350 to 400 seronegative members of the cohort. Each donor provided a peripheral blood sample, and peripheral blood mononuclear cells were used for TCR beta sequencing. Genomic DNA was extracted from the blood cell samples with the Qiagen DNeasy Blood Extraction Kit.

Specimen: PBMCs. In this chain, TRBV6-5 is recombined with TRBJ2-1; 10 bases in the middle match TRBD2. This TCR was recovered from a woman aged 18-35 years in good health and CMV-seronegative. The CDR3 protein is CASSPSGRGHNEQFF. The sequenced DNA: TGTGCCAGCAGCCCGAGCGGGAGGGGCCACAATGAGCAGTTCTTC.